In this sample, the clone carrying this T cell receptor beta chain turned up a few times. The record originates from a study of blood T cell repertoires in COVID-19. Overall study: Italy, Spain and the United States were the sources of the convalescent and acute COVID-19 samples. In each case, the material was cDNA or gDNA derived from T cells, B-cell-depleted T cells, or PBMCs.

Unmatched junction bases numbered 9, after V lost 5 bases and J lost 0 bases. Germline V CDR1 and CDR2: MNHNY, SVGAGI (reference sequence). This CDR3 region has 16 residues. How the authors handled the data: Nucleated cell counts were estimated from reference gene primer amplification. Generated by immunoSEQ multiplex PCR, the TCRdb table keeps only in-frame clones and is missing some. That table furnishes V, J and clone size, whereas the DNA furnished D and trimming. This table holds about 260,000 clones, around 86% found once. This clonotype originated in a woman aged 35 to 49 who had recovered from COVID-19. The genes are TRBV6-6 and TRBJ1-1; TRBD1 agrees at 7 bases. Sequenced: peripheral blood. DNA of the CDR3: TGTGCCAGCAGTCCCGTCGGGGACAGTATGAACACTGAAGCTTTCTTT. Translating it yields CASSPVGDSMNTEAFF.